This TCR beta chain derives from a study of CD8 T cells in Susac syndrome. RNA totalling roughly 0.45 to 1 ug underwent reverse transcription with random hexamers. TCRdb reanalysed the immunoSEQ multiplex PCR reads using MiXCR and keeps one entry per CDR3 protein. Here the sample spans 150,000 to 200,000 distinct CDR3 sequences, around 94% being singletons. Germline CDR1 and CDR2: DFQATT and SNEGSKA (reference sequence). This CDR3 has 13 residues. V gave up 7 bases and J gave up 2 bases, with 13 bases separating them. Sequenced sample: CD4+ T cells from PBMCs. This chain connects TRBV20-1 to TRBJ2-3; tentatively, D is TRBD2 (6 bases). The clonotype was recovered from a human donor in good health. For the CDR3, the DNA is TGCAGTGGGGTAGGAGGGGACACAGATACGCAGTATTTT. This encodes CSGVGGDTDTQYF.